This T cell receptor (beta chain) came from a study of blood T cell repertoires in COVID-19. Repertoires were generated with immunoSEQ multiplex PCR, while TCRdb's copy carries only in-frame clones and drops some. The sample shows approximately 210,000 clones, 70% to 85% of them seen only once. The CDR3 is 13 amino acids. Germline V gene lookup returns CDR1 SQVTM and CDR2 ANQGSEA. Trimming removed 4 bases from V and 6 bases from J; junction bases left unmatched: 6. Sequences were obtained from PBMCs or T cells enriched from blood (not recorded which). The TCR comes from a woman in her sixties or seventies who had recovered from COVID-19. The chain uses TRBV29-1 and TRBJ2-1, with 7 positions matching TRBD2. For the CDR3, the DNA is TGCAGCGTTGCGGGGGGTGGGGTCAATGAGCAGTTCTTC. Its translation is CSVAGGGVNEQFF.